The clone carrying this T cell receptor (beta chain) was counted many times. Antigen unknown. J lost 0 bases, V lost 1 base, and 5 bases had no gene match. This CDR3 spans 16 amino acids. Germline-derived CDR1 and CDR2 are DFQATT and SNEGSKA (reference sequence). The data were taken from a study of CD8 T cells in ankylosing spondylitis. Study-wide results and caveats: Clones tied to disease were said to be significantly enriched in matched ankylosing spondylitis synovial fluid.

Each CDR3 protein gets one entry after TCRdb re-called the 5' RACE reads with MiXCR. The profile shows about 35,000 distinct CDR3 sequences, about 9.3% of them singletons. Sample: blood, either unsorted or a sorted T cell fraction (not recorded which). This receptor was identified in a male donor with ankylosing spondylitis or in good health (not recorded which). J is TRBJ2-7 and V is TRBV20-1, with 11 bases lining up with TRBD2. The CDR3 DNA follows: TGCAGTGCTAGAGCGGCTAGCGGGAGGCCCTCCTACGAGCAGTACTTC. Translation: CSARAASGRPSYEQYF.